This T cell receptor beta chain emerged from a study of OX40 agonist ivuxolimab in advanced cancers. TCRdb's copy holds only in-frame clones and misses some; the assay was immunoSEQ multiplex PCR. The table lists some 50,000 clones, around nine tenths of them singletons. The CDR3 runs 12 residues. The V gene lost 1 base and the J gene lost 6 bases, with 6 bases spanning the gap. Germline CDR1 reads SEHNR; CDR2 reads FQNEAQ (reference sequence). This specimen consisted of CD4+ or CD8+ T cells sorted from blood, obtained in a trial of the OX40 agonist ivuxolimab. This clonotype was sampled from an adult with an advanced solid tumor such as melanoma, head and neck, liver or kidney cancer. The V and J genes are TRBV7-9 and TRBJ1-1; D is unclear. The CDR3 nucleotides read TGTGCCAGCAGCTTAGAGGGCCCTGAAGCTTTCTTT. It codes for CASSLEGPEAFF.